The rows below give T cell receptor beta chains drawn from one sample of a study of graft-versus-host responses after intestinal transplantation. Sequenced by immunoSEQ multiplex PCR; TCRdb stores in-frame clones only, minus some. Of roughly 46,000 clones in the sample, about 93% were seen once. Source: PBMCs, taken 750 to 800 days after a first intestinal transplant, on the day of a second. The origin of the receptors is a human patient who received an intestinal transplant, so some T cells may come from the graft donor. Both conserved end residues are part of each CDR3. The D gene is left open where the match is weak. Not all rows give a size; the values are once, few, many and, for expanded clones, a class.

v_gene: TRBV7-2; abundance: .; d_gene: TRBD2; j_gene: TRBJ2-1; len: 15; CDR3aa: CASSFTSGANNEQFF; CDR3nt: TGTGCCAGCAGCTTTACTAGCGGAGCTAACAATGAGCAGTTCTTC
v_gene: TRBV5-1; abundance: .; d_gene: TRBD1; j_gene: TRBJ1-1; len: 15; CDR3aa: CASSLGQGAKTEAFF; CDR3nt: TGCGCCAGCAGCCTGGGACAGGGGGCAAAGACTGAAGCTTTCTTT
v_gene: TRBV7-3; abundance: .; d_gene: TRBD2; j_gene: TRBJ2-1; len: 17; CDR3aa: CASSFSSGRGSYNEQFF; CDR3nt: TGTGCCAGCAGCTTCTCTAGCGGGAGAGGGTCCTACAATGAGCAGTTCTTC
v_gene: TRBV28; abundance: .; d_gene: .; j_gene: TRBJ2-2; len: 15; CDR3aa: CASILSMGTSGELFF; CDR3nt: TGTGCCAGCATTCTGTCCATGGGGACGTCCGGGGAGCTGTTTTTT
v_gene: TRBV6-4; abundance: few; d_gene: .; j_gene: TRBJ2-1; len: 15; CDR3aa: CASSTQGGSYNEQFF; CDR3nt: TGTGCCAGCAGTACCCAGGGGGGCTCCTACAATGAGCAGTTCTTC
v_gene: TRBV2; abundance: once; d_gene: .; j_gene: TRBJ2-6; len: 12; CDR3aa: CASRGGANVLTF; CDR3nt: TGTGCCAGCAGGGGTGGGGCCAACGTCCTGACTTTC
v_gene: TRBV29-1; abundance: .; d_gene: .; j_gene: TRBJ1-1; len: 14; CDR3aa: CSVDRTGMNTEAFF; CDR3nt: TGCAGCGTCGACCGGACCGGAATGAACACTGAAGCTTTCTTT
v_gene: TRBV6-1; abundance: .; d_gene: .; j_gene: TRBJ2-7; len: 15; CDR3aa: CASSELRGSSYEQYF; CDR3nt: TGTGCCAGCAGTGAACTACGGGGGAGCTCCTACGAGCAGTACTTC
v_gene: TRBV11-1; abundance: .; d_gene: TRBD2; j_gene: TRBJ2-3; len: 16; CDR3aa: CASSLRTSGRLDTQYF; CDR3nt: TGTGCCAGCAGCTTAAGAACTAGCGGGAGATTAGATACGCAGTATTTT
v_gene: TRBV27; abundance: once; d_gene: .; j_gene: TRBJ1-1; len: 14; CDR3aa: CASSFNTRGTEAFF; CDR3nt: TGTGCCAGCAGTTTCAACACTCGTGGGACTGAAGCTTTCTTT
v_gene: TRBV5-1; abundance: .; d_gene: TRBD2; j_gene: TRBJ2-2; len: 16; CDR3aa: CASSSFGGSGTGELFF; CDR3nt: TGCGCCAGCAGCAGTTTTGGGGGTAGCGGGACCGGGGAGCTGTTTTTT
v_gene: TRBV11-3; abundance: .; d_gene: TRBD2; j_gene: TRBJ2-1; len: 15; CDR3aa: CASSSRTSSYNEQFF; CDR3nt: TGTGCCAGCAGCTCCAGGACTAGCTCCTACAATGAGCAGTTCTTC
v_gene: TRBV18; abundance: .; d_gene: .; j_gene: TRBJ2-3; len: 13; CDR3aa: CASSPGGTDTQYF; CDR3nt: TGTGCCAGCTCACCAGGTGGCACAGATACGCAGTATTTT
v_gene: TRBV19; abundance: .; d_gene: .; j_gene: TRBJ2-1; len: 16; CDR3aa: CASKASGGSSYNEQFF; CDR3nt: TGTGCCAGTAAAGCGTCTGGGGGGAGCTCCTACAATGAGCAGTTCTTC
v_gene: TRBV20-1; abundance: .; d_gene: .; j_gene: TRBJ2-7; len: 11; CDR3aa: CSASLLDEQYF; CDR3nt: TGCAGTGCTAGCCTGTTGGATGAGCAGTACTTC
v_gene: TRBV6-5; abundance: .; d_gene: .; j_gene: TRBJ2-6; len: 16; CDR3aa: CASSYYGVSGANVLTF; CDR3nt: TGTGCCAGCAGTTATTACGGCGTCTCTGGGGCCAACGTCCTGACTTTC
v_gene: TRBV29-1; abundance: .; d_gene: .; j_gene: TRBJ2-7; len: 13; CDR3aa: CSVAEGLLYEQYF; CDR3nt: TGCAGCGTTGCCGAGGGACTTCTCTACGAGCAGTACTTC
v_gene: TRBV6-1; abundance: .; d_gene: .; j_gene: TRBJ2-1; len: 11; CDR3aa: CASRDPGTQFF; CDR3nt: TGTGCCAGCCGCGACCCGGGAACCCAGTTCTTC
v_gene: TRBV4-1; abundance: .; d_gene: TRBD2; j_gene: TRBJ2-1; len: 18; CDR3aa: CASSQASGGAGGFGEQFF; CDR3nt: TGCGCCAGCAGCCAAGCCTCCGGGGGAGCGGGAGGATTTGGTGAGCAGTTCTTC
v_gene: TRBV6-5; abundance: .; d_gene: .; j_gene: TRBJ2-2; len: 15; CDR3aa: CASSYGAGSSGELFF; CDR3nt: TGTGCCAGCAGTTACGGGGCAGGGTCTTCCGGGGAGCTGTTTTTT
v_gene: TRBV28; abundance: .; d_gene: .; j_gene: TRBJ1-3; len: 15; CDR3aa: CASSLSQSSGNTIYF; CDR3nt: TGTGCCAGCAGTTTGTCGCAGAGCTCTGGAAACACCATATATTTT
v_gene: TRBV19; abundance: .; d_gene: .; j_gene: TRBJ1-3; len: 17; CDR3aa: CASSTVLGPYSGNTIYF; CDR3nt: TGTGCCAGTAGTACGGTTTTGGGACCGTACTCTGGAAACACCATATATTTT
v_gene: TRBV19; abundance: .; d_gene: .; j_gene: TRBJ2-1; len: 16; CDR3aa: CASSIGRPGSHNEQFF; CDR3nt: TGTGCCAGTAGTATAGGTCGGCCAGGGAGTCACAATGAGCAGTTCTTC
v_gene: TRBV2; abundance: .; d_gene: .; j_gene: TRBJ2-1; len: 14; CDR3aa: CASSSELASNEQFF; CDR3nt: TGTGCCAGCAGTTCGGAACTAGCATCGAATGAGCAGTTCTTC
v_gene: TRBV9; abundance: .; d_gene: .; j_gene: TRBJ2-2; len: 14; CDR3aa: CASSQRTATGELFF; CDR3nt: TGTGCCAGCAGCCAACGGACAGCCACCGGGGAGCTGTTTTTT
v_gene: TRBV10-3; abundance: once; d_gene: TRBD2; j_gene: TRBJ2-1; len: 15; CDR3aa: CATNPGLAGIIEQFF; CDR3nt: TGTGCCACAAATCCGGGACTAGCGGGAATAATCGAGCAGTTCTTC
v_gene: TRBV10-2; abundance: once; d_gene: TRBD1; j_gene: TRBJ2-3; len: 14; CDR3aa: CASKRTGGTDTQYF; CDR3nt: TGCGCCAGCAAGAGGACAGGGGGCACAGATACGCAGTATTTT
v_gene: TRBV5-1; abundance: .; d_gene: .; j_gene: TRBJ2-3; len: 12; CDR3aa: CGGGRCTDTQYF; CDR3nt: TGCGGAGGGGGGCGGTGCACAGATACGCAGTATTTT
v_gene: TRBV7-6; abundance: .; d_gene: .; j_gene: TRBJ1-4; len: 14; CDR3aa: CASSPWGQNEKLFF; CDR3nt: TGTGCCAGCAGCCCCTGGGGTCAGAATGAAAAACTGTTTTTT
v_gene: TRBV6-4; abundance: .; d_gene: .; j_gene: TRBJ1-2; len: 11; CDR3aa: CASSETYGYTF; CDR3nt: TGTGCCAGCAGTGAAACCTATGGCTACACCTTC
v_gene: TRBV5-6; abundance: .; d_gene: .; j_gene: TRBJ2-7; len: 14; CDR3aa: CASSLFSPTYEQYF; CDR3nt: TGTGCCAGCAGCTTGTTTAGTCCCACCTACGAGCAGTACTTC
v_gene: TRBV19; abundance: .; d_gene: .; j_gene: TRBJ2-2; len: 14; CDR3aa: CASRSPRGTGELFF; CDR3nt: TGTGCCAGTAGGTCCCCCCGAGGCACCGGGGAGCTGTTTTTT
v_gene: TRBV28; abundance: .; d_gene: TRBD2; j_gene: TRBJ2-7; len: 23; CDR3aa: CASSFMQRFFEPLETSGSDEQYF; CDR3nt: TGTGCCAGCAGTTTCATGCAACGATTTTTCGAACCCCTTGAAACTAGCGGGAGCGACGAGCAGTACTTC
v_gene: TRBV10-3; abundance: .; d_gene: .; j_gene: TRBJ1-5; len: 12; CDR3aa: CAIRDSNQPQHF; CDR3nt: TGTGCCATCCGAGACAGTAATCAGCCCCAGCATTTT
v_gene: TRBV6-1; abundance: .; d_gene: TRBD2; j_gene: TRBJ2-7; len: 15; CDR3aa: CASRWGTSGTYEQYF; CDR3nt: TGTGCCAGCAGGTGGGGGACTAGCGGGACCTACGAGCAGTACTTC
v_gene: TRBV6-5; abundance: once; d_gene: .; j_gene: TRBJ2-7; len: 14; CDR3aa: CASRPQGGAWEQYF; CDR3nt: TGTGCCAGCAGACCACAGGGGGGGGCGTGGGAGCAGTACTTC
v_gene: TRBV5-8; abundance: .; d_gene: TRBD2; j_gene: TRBJ2-7; len: 13; CDR3aa: CASTGLLAYEQYF; CDR3nt: TGTGCCAGCACGGGACTACTCGCCTACGAGCAGTACTTC
v_gene: TRBV11-2; abundance: once; d_gene: TRBD1; j_gene: TRBJ1-5; len: 15; CDR3aa: CASSLAGGRDQPQHF; CDR3nt: TGTGCCAGCAGCTTAGCAGGGGGCCGTGATCAGCCCCAGCATTTT
v_gene: TRBV28; abundance: .; d_gene: .; j_gene: TRBJ2-7; len: 14; CDR3aa: CASSPWGSSYEQYF; CDR3nt: TGTGCCAGCAGCCCTTGGGGGAGCAGCTACGAGCAGTACTTC
v_gene: TRBV4-1; abundance: .; d_gene: .; j_gene: TRBJ2-1; len: 15; CDR3aa: CASSQDLGSINEQFF; CDR3nt: TGCGCCAGCAGCCAAGATTTGGGTTCGATCAATGAGCAGTTCTTC
v_gene: TRBV11-2; abundance: .; d_gene: .; j_gene: TRBJ2-3; len: 14; CDR3aa: CASSFSTGSDTQYF; CDR3nt: TGTGCCAGCAGCTTTTCCACGGGCTCAGATACGCAGTATTTT
v_gene: TRBV19; abundance: .; d_gene: TRBD2; j_gene: TRBJ2-7; len: 15; CDR3aa: CASSTIAGGTYEQYF; CDR3nt: TGTGCCAGTAGTACTATAGCGGGAGGAACCTACGAGCAGTACTTC
v_gene: TRBV7-9; abundance: .; d_gene: .; j_gene: TRBJ2-7; len: 11; CDR3aa: CAAGGPYEQYF; CDR3nt: TGTGCCGCCGGGGGACCCTACGAGCAGTACTTC
v_gene: TRBV4-2; abundance: .; d_gene: .; j_gene: TRBJ1-1; len: 13; CDR3aa: CASSPRGNTEAFF; CDR3nt: TGTGCCAGCAGCCCTAGGGGGAACACTGAAGCTTTCTTT
v_gene: TRBV13; abundance: .; d_gene: .; j_gene: TRBJ2-3; len: 10; CDR3aa: CASSQDTQYF; CDR3nt: TGTGCCAGCAGCCAAGATACGCAGTATTTT
v_gene: TRBV5-4; abundance: .; d_gene: .; j_gene: TRBJ2-7; len: 13; CDR3aa: CASSLDGLGEQYF; CDR3nt: TGTGCCAGCAGCTTGGACGGGCTCGGCGAGCAGTACTTC
v_gene: TRBV19; abundance: .; d_gene: .; j_gene: TRBJ1-5; len: 13; CDR3aa: CTSTARSREPQHF; CDR3nt: TGTACCAGTACCGCTAGATCGAGGGAGCCCCAGCATTTT
v_gene: TRBV5-1; abundance: .; d_gene: TRBD2; j_gene: TRBJ2-7; len: 15; CDR3aa: CASSGGLAGPYEQYF; CDR3nt: TGCGCCAGCAGCGGGGGACTAGCGGGACCATACGAGCAGTACTTC
v_gene: TRBV28; abundance: .; d_gene: TRBD1; j_gene: TRBJ1-3; len: 15; CDR3aa: CASSLDRVRGNTIYF; CDR3nt: TGTGCCAGCAGTCTTGACAGGGTCAGAGGAAACACCATATATTTT
v_gene: TRBV18; abundance: .; d_gene: .; j_gene: TRBJ2-7; len: 13; CDR3aa: CASSQGNSYEQYF; CDR3nt: TGTGCCAGCTCACAAGGGAACTCCTACGAGCAGTACTTC
v_gene: TRBV7-9; abundance: .; d_gene: .; j_gene: TRBJ2-7; len: 13; CDR3aa: CASSPPAFYEQYF; CDR3nt: TGTGCCAGCAGCCCTCCGGCTTTCTACGAGCAGTACTTC
v_gene: TRBV5-1; abundance: .; d_gene: .; j_gene: TRBJ2-1; len: 14; CDR3aa: CASSRGAVSDEQFF; CDR3nt: TGCGCCAGCAGCCGAGGGGCAGTATCAGATGAGCAGTTCTTC
v_gene: TRBV5-1; abundance: .; d_gene: .; j_gene: TRBJ2-5; len: 11; CDR3aa: CASSSGETQYF; CDR3nt: TGCGCCAGCAGCTCGGGGGAGACCCAGTACTTC
v_gene: TRBV19; abundance: .; d_gene: .; j_gene: TRBJ1-4; len: 19; CDR3aa: CASSIDRGSALIGGEKLFF; CDR3nt: TGTGCCAGTAGTATCGACCGGGGCAGTGCCCTAATTGGTGGTGAAAAACTGTTTTTT